The 3 T cell receptor beta chains below all came from one sample that was sequenced in a study of PD-1 blockade in mismatch repair-deficient tumors. Time point denoted: identical roughly 10-day culture without peptide (control). Profiling relied on immunoSEQ multiplex PCR, and the TCRdb table lists in-frame clones only, not all of them. The sample has more than 13,000 clones; about nine tenths are singletons. Their antigens are not known. The sample was cells cultured in vitro, taken from a patient treated with pembrolizumab. All receptors derive from an adult with mismatch repair-deficient cancer.

The rearrangement links TRBV7-2 to TRBJ1-2; possible D gene TRBD1, 6 bases. The germline V and J ends were trimmed by 4 bases and 4 bases, with 16 bases remaining between them. This CDR3 region has 15 residues. Germline V CDR1 and CDR2: SGHTA, FQGNSA. CDR3 residues: CASSYFTGFGYGYTF. The CDR3 DNA reads as TGTGCCAGCAGCTATTTCACAGGGTTCGGCTATGGCTACACCTTC.

The chain links TRBV5-4 to TRBJ2-1; 10 bases align to TRBD2. Germline-derived CDR1 and CDR2 are SGHNT and YYREEE (reference sequence). With V trimmed by 0 bases and J by 10 bases, 10 bases remained unmatched. This CDR3 contains 16 residues. In DNA, the CDR3 is TGTGCCAGCAGCTTGGGATGGACTAGCGGAGGGGAGGAGCAGTTCTTC. Residues: CASSLGWTSGGEEQFF.

The chain couples TRBV11-3 to TRBJ1-6, with 8 bases lining up with TRBD1. The CDR3 length is 16 residues. After removal of 4 bases from V and 6 bases from J, the junction contained 8 bases not matched to a gene. Germline CDR1 reads SGHNT; CDR2 reads YENEEA. CDR3 nucleotide sequence: TGTGCCAGCAGCTCCGACAGGGGTTTGGGTAATTCACCCCTCCACTTT. Protein sequence: CASSSDRGLGNSPLHF.